These T cell receptor beta chains were read from a single sample in a study of T cell clones after liver transplantation. TCRdb's table, derived via immunoSEQ multiplex PCR, lists solely in-frame clones and lacks some. Of about 51,000 clones listed, over 65% are singletons. The sequences come from CD4+ T cells from blood, collected approximately 52 months after liver transplant. The receptor source for this set is a human patient who received a liver transplant. Part of the T cells may come from the graft donor. Both conserved end residues are part of each CDR3. Each record gives: V gene, D gene, J gene, CDR3 protein, CDR3 DNA. A D gene is named only where the DNA matches it firmly.

TRBV11-3	-	TRBJ1-1	CASSSTGRKNTEAFF	TGTGCCAGCAGCTCAACCGGACGGAAGAACACTGAAGCTTTCTTT
TRBV7-9	-	TRBJ1-2	CASSLAGLHGYTF	TGTGCCAGCAGCTTAGCAGGGCTCCATGGCTACACCTTC
TRBV19	-	TRBJ2-1	CASSILGNEQFF	TGTGCCAGTAGTATCTTAGGAAATGAGCAGTTCTTC
TRBV18	-	TRBJ1-6	CASTTVLDSPLHF	TGTGCCAGCACCACAGTTCTCGATTCACCCCTCCACTTT
TRBV6-9	-	TRBJ2-7	CASRSEQYF	TGTGCCAGCAGGAGCGAGCAGTACTTC
TRBV6-5	-	TRBJ1-3	CASSYSPYPGNTIYF	TGTGCCAGCAGTTACTCGCCCTATCCAGGAAACACCATATATTTT
TRBV6-1	-	TRBJ1-2	CASGNNYGYTF	TGTGCCAGCGGAAATAACTATGGCTACACCTTC
TRBV6-1	-	TRBJ2-5	CASSEWNRVEETQYF	TGTGCCAGCAGTGAATGGAACAGGGTCGAGGAGACCCAGTACTTC
TRBV9	-	TRBJ2-7	CASSASDQGIYEQYF	TGTGCCAGCAGCGCCTCCGACCAGGGGATCTACGAGCAGTACTTC
TRBV7-9	-	TRBJ2-7	CASSLAAGNEQYF	TGTGCCAGCAGCTTAGCAGCAGGGAACGAGCAGTACTTC